These T cell receptor beta chains were read from a single sample in a study of cytomegalovirus exposure and HLA in healthy donors. Profiled with immunoSEQ multiplex PCR; TCRdb holds only in-frame clones, not every one. The sample consists of about 160,000 clones, 65% to 80% of them appearing once. The sequenced sample was PBMCs. The receptors stem from a female donor in good health and CMV-seronegative. CDR3s leave out the opening cysteine and the closing phenylalanine or tryptophan. Fields, in order: CDR3 protein, V gene.

cdr3_aa: AWRYGGFSYNEQF
v_call: TRBV30

cdr3_aa: ASSITGTGGEDTEAF
v_call: TRBV4-1

cdr3_aa: ASREAGETIY
v_call: TRBV7-9

cdr3_aa: ASSLVRARETQY
v_call: TRBV7-9

cdr3_aa: ASSLDLGKPQH
v_call: TRBV7-7

cdr3_aa: ASSSGSYNEQF
v_call: TRBV7-8

cdr3_aa: ASSSAVSYNSPLH
v_call: TRBV6-6

cdr3_aa: ASSPPSGGNTGELF
v_call: TRBV7-9

cdr3_aa: ASGQLGQYSYEQY
v_call: TRBV5-6

cdr3_aa: ASSIAGQGAQGYQPQH
v_call: TRBV19

cdr3_aa: ASSEAQGTGNLRGYT
v_call: TRBV6-1

cdr3_aa: ASSAGTGETDTQY
v_call: TRBV6-5

cdr3_aa: ASSPVTGGFNEKLF
v_call: TRBV4-1

cdr3_aa: SVREDIQY
v_call: TRBV29-1

cdr3_aa: ASSVSGGGYT
v_call: TRBV9

cdr3_aa: ASSHGYEQY
v_call: TRBV14

cdr3_aa: ASSLARMFDYGYT
v_call: TRBV6-1

cdr3_aa: ASRPRSGNSGYT
v_call: TRBV19

cdr3_aa: AWSGVNRDQPQH
v_call: TRBV30

cdr3_aa: ASSYVREEFEQY
v_call: TRBV6-6

cdr3_aa: ASSDRQGPVRNIQY
v_call: TRBV6-1

cdr3_aa: ASSLAVGSPGDTQY
v_call: TRBV5-1

cdr3_aa: ASSLLSGNEQF
v_call: TRBV6-1

cdr3_aa: ASSPGLAGGGDTQY
v_call: TRBV5-1

cdr3_aa: AWSASQGSYNSPLH
v_call: TRBV30

cdr3_aa: ASSQIFRGRSYNEQF
v_call: TRBV4-1

cdr3_aa: ASSLDRPLTNYGYT
v_call: TRBV5-1

cdr3_aa: ASSSTGFTEAF
v_call: TRBV7-3

cdr3_aa: ASSLTPRGEQY
v_call: TRBV5-8

cdr3_aa: ASSPGTAYGYT
v_call: TRBV5-6

cdr3_aa: ASSATSGGWVTQY
v_call: TRBV10-1

cdr3_aa: ASRREALSTDTQY
v_call: TRBV2

cdr3_aa: ASSTQQVTILF
v_call: TRBV19

cdr3_aa: ASSLAGDIYEQY
v_call: TRBV11-2

cdr3_aa: ASRAPGSQETQY
v_call: TRBV5-4

cdr3_aa: ASSVQYTDTQY
v_call: TRBV7-8

cdr3_aa: ASSLNQGSTDTQY
v_call: TRBV7-3

cdr3_aa: AISAQTGDRGYT
v_call: TRBV10-3

cdr3_aa: AWSSSREYSPLH
v_call: TRBV30

cdr3_aa: ASSLAVQADFYGYT
v_call: TRBV5-4

cdr3_aa: ASSYSTGGQLF
v_call: TRBV27

cdr3_aa: ASSRGNQETQY
v_call: TRBV11-1

cdr3_aa: AISESDGTGSYEQY
v_call: TRBV10-3

cdr3_aa: ASSVGRNQPQH
v_call: TRBV9

cdr3_aa: ASSLSATYELGYT
v_call: TRBV5-1

cdr3_aa: ASSLERGTAGNEQF
v_call: TRBV11-3

cdr3_aa: ASSPGVSYEQY
v_call: TRBV18

cdr3_aa: ASSPGTSGFQETQY
v_call: TRBV5-1

cdr3_aa: ASTPGGGSTEAF
v_call: TRBV5-1

cdr3_aa: SVLRDSNEQY
v_call: TRBV29-1

cdr3_aa: AWRWRGGGSGANVLT
v_call: TRBV30

cdr3_aa: ASSLLQGASTDTQY
v_call: TRBV18